These 29 T cell receptor beta chains came from one sample sequenced in a study of blood T cell repertoires in COVID-19. Method: immunoSEQ multiplex PCR; TCRdb's copy keeps in-frame clones and lacks some. This sample has tens of thousands of clones; around 83% occur once, and the top ten carry over 9.5%. Source material: peripheral blood. The receptors here all came from a human donor in a cohort sampled during active COVID-19.

This clone came up once. The rearrangement joins TRBV18 to TRBJ2-7, with TRBD1 matching over 10 bases. The V gene's germline CDR1 is KGHSH and CDR2 LQKENI. V shed 4 bases and J 3 bases; nucleotides not matched to a gene: 6. This CDR3 spans 15 amino acids. The CDR3 coding sequence is TGTGCCAGCTCACTCACCGGGACAGGGGACTACGAGCAGTACTTC. This encodes CASSLTGTGDYEQYF.

This clone came up a few times. The rearrangement uses TRBV3-1 (or the pseudogene TRBV3-2) and TRBJ1-3; no definite D call. Between the trimmed V and J ends, which lost 4 bases and 4 bases, there was a span of 8 bases. The CDR3 extends over 13 amino acids. The germline V gene has CDR1 LGHDT and CDR2 YNNKEL (reference sequence). In DNA, the CDR3 is TGTGCCAGCAGCCCGAAGCGCGGAAACACCATATATTTT. It translates to CASSPKRGNTIYF.

The V gene is TRBV7-9, the J gene TRBJ2-7; 11 nucleotides align to TRBD2. The CDR3 is made up of 15 amino acids. CDR1 and CDR2 from the germline V gene are SEHNR and FQNEAQ (reference sequence). J was trimmed by 5 bases and V by 3 bases; bases with no gene match: 6. The CDR3 region is CASSLLAGGLDEQYV. DNA for the CDR3: TGTGCCAGCAGCTTGCTAGCGGGGGGCCTGGACGAGCAGTACGTC.

The sample holds one count of this clone. The chain carries TRBV5-1 and TRBJ2-6; D gene unclear. The CDR3 has 15 residues. Deletions cut 0 bases from V and 1 base from J, with 5 bases between. The V gene's germline CDR1 is SGHRS and CDR2 YFSETQ. CDR3 nucleotides: TGCGCCAGCAGCTTGGCCTTTTCTGGGGCCAACGTCCTGACTTTC. Translating it yields CASSLAFSGANVLTF.

The rearrangement links TRBV27 to TRBJ1-4; 7 positions agree with TRBD1. Germline V CDR1 and CDR2: MNHEY, SMNVEV (reference sequence). The CDR3 length is 15 residues. V was pared by 5 bases and J by 1 base, with 4 bases of the junction left unmatched. The CDR3 loop is CASSPGDRTNEKLFF. Here the CDR3 DNA reads TGTGCCAGCAGTCCCGGGGACAGAACTAATGAAAAACTGTTTTTT.

V is TRBV24-1 and J is TRBJ2-7; 8 bases fit TRBD1. This CDR3 region has 18 residues. Per the germline V gene, CDR1 is KGHDR and CDR2 is SFDVKD. V trimming: 5 bases; J trimming: 2 bases; junction bases outside the gene matches: 16. CDR3 loop: CATSVARGPYTTTYEQYF. The CDR3, as DNA: TGTGCCACCAGTGTCGCCAGGGGGCCATATACGACCACCTACGAGCAGTACTTC.

The chain is built from TRBV24-1 and TRBJ2-1; TRBD1 might be the D (6 bases). Trimming shortened V by 2 bases and J by 1 base, and 17 bases separated the two germline ends. The CDR3 spans 18 residues. Germline lookup yields CDR1 KGHDR and CDR2 SFDVKD. CDR3 bases: TGTGCCACCAGTGATTCCCTTCGTCGGGACACGTCCTACAATGAGCAGTTCTTC. Translated: CATSDSLRRDTSYNEQFF.

The CDR3 nucleotides are TGCGCCAGCAGCTTGGGGGGAAAGAGGGATGGCTACACCTTC. It is translated as CASSLGGKRDGYTF. The V gene is TRBV5-1, the J gene TRBJ1-2; D is ambiguous. The CDR3 is 14 amino acids. V dropped 0 bases and J dropped 6 bases, with 12 bases sitting between them. In germline, CDR1 is SGHRS, CDR2 YFSETQ. Drawing the rest from reference TRBV5-1 and TRBJ1-2, the complete variable domain is KAGVTQTPRYLIKTRGQQVTLSCSPISGHRSVSWYQQTPGQGLQFLFEYFSETQRNKGNFPGRFSGRQFSNSRSEMNVSTLELGDSALYLCASSLGGKRDGYTFGSGTRLTVV.

The rearrangement joins TRBV9 to TRBJ2-5, with 9 bases fitting TRBD2. J gave up 7 bases and V 0 bases, and 7 bases lay outside the gene matches. The germline V gene encodes CDR1 SGDLS and CDR2 YYNGEE. This CDR3 has 15 amino acids. The CDR3 region has the DNA TGTGCCAGCAGCGTAGAGGAGCGGGGGGCAGGGACCCAGTACTTC. Its protein is CASSVEERGAGTQYF.

V usage is TRBV5-4 and J usage is TRBJ2-5; 10 bases map to TRBD1. This CDR3 has 15 residues. J gave up 5 bases and V 5 bases, and 9 bases lay outside the gene matches. The germline V gene encodes CDR1 SGHNT and CDR2 YYREEE (reference sequence). The CDR3 DNA sequence: TGTGCCAGCAGTCGTCCGGGACAGGGGATGGAGACCCAGTACTTC. Translation: CASSRPGQGMETQYF.

This clone was recorded a few times. This chain links TRBV6-6 with TRBJ1-5; D is undetermined. V lost 2 bases and J 0 bases, leaving 11 bases between the germline ends. The CDR3 consists of 16 residues. CDR1 and CDR2 from the germline V gene are MNHNY and SVGAGI (reference sequence). CDR3 nucleotide sequence: TGTGCCAGCAGTTACGATATAGCTAATAGCAATCAGCCCCAGCATTTT. Translated, it gives CASSYDIANSNQPQHF.

This clone was detected a few times. The chain carries TRBV28 and TRBJ1-5; TRBD1 might be the D (5 bases). Germline V gene sequence: CDR1 MDHEN, CDR2 SYDVKM. Trimming took off 1 base at V and 3 bases at J, with 10 bases between the two ends. This CDR3 has 15 amino acids. This chain's CDR3 is CASSLYGHFNQPQHF. CDR3 nucleotides: TGTGCCAGCAGTTTATACGGACACTTCAATCAGCCCCAGCATTTT.

V gene TRBV9 combines with J gene TRBJ2-4, with D perhaps TRBD1 (6 bases). Germline V gives CDR1 SGDLS, CDR2 YYNGEE. CDR3 length equals 17 residues. Trimming shortened V by 3 bases and J by 0 bases, and 16 bases separated the two germline ends. The CDR3 bases are TGTGCCAGCAGCGAAACCCCAGGGGCCCTAGCCAAAAACATTCAGTACTTC. It yields the protein CASSETPGALAKNIQYF.

The chain links TRBV6-5 to TRBJ1-2, with TRBD1 matching 9 bases. V shed 2 bases, J shed 4 bases, and the junction held 5 bases outside the gene matches. CDR1 MNHEY and CDR2 SVGAGI come from the germline V gene. This CDR3 region has 15 residues. This chain's CDR3 is CASSYVGQGPYGYTF. Here the CDR3 DNA reads TGTGCCAGCAGTTACGTGGGACAGGGTCCCTATGGCTACACCTTC.

The V gene is TRBV30, the J gene TRBJ1-2; D ambiguous. The CDR3 length is 12 residues. Deletions cut 0 bases from V and 5 bases from J, with 7 bases between. Per germline, CDR1 GTSNPN and CDR2 SVGIG (reference sequence). The CDR3 sequence: CAWSVEHYGYTF. For the CDR3, the DNA is TGTGCCTGGAGTGTTGAGCATTATGGCTACACCTTC.

The DNA of the CDR3 is TGTGCCAGCAGCTTATCTCGGGACAGGGTAAACACCGGGGAGCTGTTTTTT. Encoded protein: CASSLSRDRVNTGELFF. The chain links TRBV7-2 to TRBJ2-2, with TRBD1 matching over 9 bases. J gave up 2 bases and V 2 bases, and 6 bases lay outside the gene matches. This CDR3 region has 17 residues. CDR1 is SGHTA and CDR2 is FQGNSA in the germline V gene.

The chain carries TRBV7-9 and TRBJ1-5; D perhaps matches TRBD1 (6 bases). Germline CDR1 SEHNR, CDR2 FQNEAQ (reference sequence). The CDR3 loop spans 16 amino acids. Trimming removed 5 bases at V and 3 bases at J, with 17 bases between. DNA of the CDR3: TGTGCCAGCAGCCATACCGGACCAGGGGTCAATCAGCCCCAGCATTTT. It encodes CASSHTGPGVNQPQHF.

The chain joins TRBV5-5 to TRBJ2-6, with D possibly TRBD2 on 5 matching bases. CDR3 length: 17 amino acids. Trimming stripped 7 bases from V and 1 base from J, with 18 bases between. Germline V gene data show CDR1 as SGHKS and CDR2 as YYEKEE (reference sequence). The CDR3 nucleotides read TGTGCCAGCTCCCCCCGGGAAACTTGGTCTGGGGCCAACGTCCTGACTTTC. Its translation is CASSPRETWSGANVLTF. Filled out from reference TRBV5-5 and TRBJ2-6, the complete variable domain reads DAGVTQSPTHLIKTRGQQVTLRCSPISGHKSVSWYQQVLGQGPQFIFQYYEKEERGRGNFPDRFSARQFPNYSSELNVNALLLGDSALYLCASSPRETWSGANVLTFGAGSRLTVL.

The J gene is TRBJ2-7, the V gene TRBV7-2, with D possibly being TRBD2 (6 bases). With 4 bases removed from V and 2 bases from J, the gap between germline ends came to 12 bases. The CDR3 has 14 amino acids. CDR1 is SGHTA and CDR2 is FQGNSA in the germline V gene. The CDR3 here is CASSSGTGAYEQYF. DNA for the CDR3: TGTGCCAGCAGCTCCGGGACTGGCGCCTACGAGCAGTACTTC. The whole variable domain, filled in from reference TRBV7-2 and TRBJ2-7, reads GAGVSQSPSNKVTEKGKDVELRCDPISGHTALYWYRQSLGQGLEFLIYFQGNSAPDKSGLPSDRFSAERTGGSVSTLTIQRTQQEDSAVYLCASSSGTGAYEQYFGPGTRLTVT.

This chain links TRBV5-8 with TRBJ1-3; perhaps TRBD1 as D (5 bases). The germline V gene encodes CDR1 SGHTS and CDR2 YDEGEE. This CDR3 spans 15 amino acids. V was clipped by 2 bases and J by 9 bases, with 18 bases between them. CDR3 loop: CASSLGQGPWSTIYF. Written as DNA, the CDR3 is TGTGCCAGCAGCTTAGGGCAGGGTCCTTGGAGCACCATATATTTT.

CDR3 amino acids: CAISRGQPNTEAFF. The CDR3 bases are TGTGCCATCAGCCGCGGGCAGCCGAACACTGAAGCTTTCTTT. The rearrangement links TRBV10-3 to TRBJ1-1, with D hard to call. Germline CDR1 and CDR2: ENHRY and SYGVKD. V was pared by 6 bases and J by 1 base, with 12 bases between. The CDR3 spans 14 residues.

This clone has only a few counts. The genes are TRBV5-1 and TRBJ1-5; 8 nucleotides match TRBD1. V dropped 4 bases and J dropped 9; count of bases not matched to a gene: 9. This CDR3 region has 14 residues. Germline V gene sequence: CDR1 SGHRS, CDR2 YFSETQ. CDR3 residues: CASSSAGGRGPQHF. The CDR3 region has the DNA TGCGCCAGCAGCAGCGCAGGGGGCCGAGGGCCCCAGCATTTT.

The rearrangement joins TRBV5-1 to TRBJ2-3; weak D call: TRBD1 (8 bases). The length of the CDR3 is 14 residues. Germline lookup yields CDR1 SGHRS and CDR2 YFSETQ. V was clipped by 3 bases and J by 6 bases, with 14 bases between them. The CDR3 nucleotides read TGCGCCAGCAGCTCAGACAGGGGAGGGGATACGCAGTATTTT. This translates into CASSSDRGGDTQYF.

The V gene is TRBV19, the J gene TRBJ2-1; D is possibly TRBD1 (5 bases). The CDR3 has 13 amino acids. V was cut by 7 bases and J by 6 bases, with 13 bases left in between. CDR1 is LNHDA, CDR2 SQIVND, per germline (reference sequence). CDR3 nucleotide sequence: TGTGCCAGTAACCCCGGACACCCCAATGAGCAGTTCTTC. Its translation: CASNPGHPNEQFF. Complete variable domain (other parts from reference TRBV19 and TRBJ2-1): DGGITQSPKYLFRKEGQNVTLSCEQNLNHDAMYWYRQDPGQGLRLIYYSQIVNDFQKGDIAEGYSVSREKKESFPLTVTSAQKNPTAFYLCASNPGHPNEQFFGPGTRLTVL.

V gene TRBV5-4 combines with J gene TRBJ2-3; no definite D call. V was cut by 0 bases and J by 3 bases, with 2 bases left in between. Germline V CDR1 and CDR2: SGHNT, YYREEE (reference sequence). The CDR3 runs 12 residues. CDR3 region: CASSLATDTQYF. CDR3 bases: TGTGCCAGCAGCTTGGCTACAGATACGCAGTATTTT.

The chain combines TRBV19 with TRBJ2-7; 7 bases line up with TRBD1. Trimming took 9 bases from V and 6 from J; bases not matched to a gene: 17. This CDR3 is 15 amino acids long. The V gene's germline CDR1 is LNHDA and CDR2 SQIVND (reference sequence). Written as DNA, the CDR3 is TGTGCCAGCGGCTACTCGACAGGGATGGGTTCCGAGCAGTACTTC. It codes for CASGYSTGMGSEQYF.

This chain connects TRBV5-5 to TRBJ1-5; D is unresolved. The V and J ends lost 4 bases and 1 base respectively, with 15 bases between them. The CDR3 length is 16 residues. Germline V lookup: CDR1 SGHKS, CDR2 YYEKEE (reference sequence). This CDR3 reads CASSAGWIGSNQPQHF. CDR3 DNA sequence: TGTGCCAGCAGCGCCGGGTGGATCGGGAGCAATCAGCCCCAGCATTTT.

The V gene is TRBV27, the J gene TRBJ2-7; TRBD1 might be the D (6 bases). The CDR3 contains 15 residues. Germline lookup yields CDR1 MNHEY and CDR2 SMNVEV (reference sequence). The V end lost 0 bases, the J end lost 2 bases, and 11 bases lay between the germline ends. The CDR3 reads CASSLSWTDTYEQYF. The CDR3 coding sequence is TGTGCCAGCAGTTTATCATGGACAGACACCTACGAGCAGTACTTC.

This chain links TRBV10-3 with TRBJ1-6; the D gene is possibly TRBD1 (6 bases). V was cut by 4 bases and J by 7 bases, with 14 bases left in between. Germline CDR1 reads ENHRY; CDR2 reads SYGVKD. This CDR3 has 15 residues. CDR3 nucleotides: TGTGCCATCAGTGTTGGGGGCGCGGAAAATTCACCCCTCCACTTT. The encoded protein is CAISVGGAENSPLHF.